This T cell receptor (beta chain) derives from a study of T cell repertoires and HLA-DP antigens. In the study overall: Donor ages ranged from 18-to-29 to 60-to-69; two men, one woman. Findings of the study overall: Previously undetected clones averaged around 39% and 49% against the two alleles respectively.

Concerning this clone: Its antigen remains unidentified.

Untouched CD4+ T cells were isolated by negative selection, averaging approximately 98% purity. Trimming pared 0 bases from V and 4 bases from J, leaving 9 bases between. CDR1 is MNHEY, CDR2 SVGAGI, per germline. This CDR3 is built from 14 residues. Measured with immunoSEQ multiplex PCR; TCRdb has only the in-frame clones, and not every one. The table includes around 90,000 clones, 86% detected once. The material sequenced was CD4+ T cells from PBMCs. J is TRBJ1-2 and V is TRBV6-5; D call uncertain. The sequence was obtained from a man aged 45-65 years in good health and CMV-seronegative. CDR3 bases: TGTGCCAGCAGTTACTCGCGCGGCGTCTATGGCTACACCTTC. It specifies CASSYSRGVYGYTF.